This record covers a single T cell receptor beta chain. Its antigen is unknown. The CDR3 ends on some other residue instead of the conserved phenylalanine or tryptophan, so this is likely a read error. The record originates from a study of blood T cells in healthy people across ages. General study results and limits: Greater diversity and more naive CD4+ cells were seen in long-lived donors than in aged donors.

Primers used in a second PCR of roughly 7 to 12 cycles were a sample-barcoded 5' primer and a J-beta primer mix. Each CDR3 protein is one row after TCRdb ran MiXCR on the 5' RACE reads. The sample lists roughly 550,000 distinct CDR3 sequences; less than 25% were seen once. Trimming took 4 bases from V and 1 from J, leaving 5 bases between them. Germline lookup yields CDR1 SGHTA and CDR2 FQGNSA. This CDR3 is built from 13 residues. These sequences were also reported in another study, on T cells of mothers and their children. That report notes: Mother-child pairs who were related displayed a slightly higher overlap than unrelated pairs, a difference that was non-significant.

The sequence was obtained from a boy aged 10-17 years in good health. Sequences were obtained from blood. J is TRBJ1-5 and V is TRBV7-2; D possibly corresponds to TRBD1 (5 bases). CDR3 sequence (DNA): TGTGCCAGCAGCTCAGGGAGCAATCAGCCCCAGCATTCT. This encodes CASSSGSNQPQHS.